These 6 T cell receptor beta chains were all obtained from the same sample, sequenced in a study of identical twins. Each CDR3 protein is one row after TCRdb ran MiXCR on the 5' RACE reads. The sample contains about 700,000 distinct CDR3 sequences, roughly 6% of which appear only once. Sequencing used naive T cells sorted from blood. Receptors originate from a man between 18 and 29 years old in good health.

This chain uses TRBV7-9 with TRBJ2-1; D remains ambiguous. Germline-derived CDR1 and CDR2 are SEHNR and FQNEAQ (reference sequence). V was clipped by 2 bases and J by 13 bases, with 0 bases between them. The CDR3 is 8 amino acids. CDR3 nucleotides: TGTGCCAGCAGCTTACAGTTCTTC. Translation: CASSLQFF.

This clonotype has a handful of counts. J is TRBJ1-1 and V is TRBV7-8; the match to TRBD1 covers 8 bases. The CDR3 runs to 12 residues. CDR1 and CDR2 (germline): SGHVS, FQNEAQ. V lost 3 bases, J lost 10 bases, and 4 bases stayed unmatched. The CDR3 region has the DNA TGTGCCAGCAGCTTCAAACAGGGGGGAGCTTTCTTT. Translation: CASSFKQGGAFF.

The sample holds many counts of this clonotype. The rearrangement uses TRBV4-3 and TRBJ1-2, with TRBD1 matching over 8 bases. The CDR3 runs to 15 residues. Per germline, CDR1 LGHNA and CDR2 YSLEER. Unmatched junction bases numbered 9, after V lost 2 bases and J lost 7 bases. CDR3 protein: CASSQSLGQGSGYTF. The CDR3, as DNA: TGCGCCAGCAGCCAAAGTTTAGGACAGGGTAGTGGCTACACCTTC.

This clonotype came up many times. V is TRBV5-1 and J is TRBJ2-3, with D maybe TRBD1 (6 bases). Germline-derived CDR1 and CDR2 are SGHRS and YFSETQ. The CDR3 contains 14 residues. The V gene lost 0 bases and the J gene lost 3 bases, with 8 bases spanning the gap. The CDR3 is CASSLGTETDTQYF. CDR3 in DNA: TGCGCCAGCAGCTTGGGGACAGAAACAGATACGCAGTATTTT.

This clonotype was observed at least ten times. The V call is TRBV5-1, the J call TRBJ2-2; TRBD1 aligns across 8 bases. V shed 4 bases, J shed 1 base, and the junction held 3 bases outside the gene matches. The CDR3 totals 15 residues. In germline, CDR1 is SGHRS, CDR2 YFSETQ. The CDR3 protein is CASSAGQGNTGELFF. The CDR3 coding sequence is TGCGCCAGCAGCGCCGGACAGGGGAACACCGGGGAGCTGTTTTTT.

This clonotype was seen many times. V usage is TRBV4-3 and J usage is TRBJ2-7; D gene ambiguous. This CDR3 is built from 13 residues. The V end lost 3 bases, the J end lost 6 bases, and 12 bases lay between the germline ends. Germline assignment: CDR1 LGHNA and CDR2 YSLEER. The CDR3 bases are TGCGCCAGCAGCCAGTATACTTGGAGCGAGCAGTACTTC. It yields the protein CASSQYTWSEQYF.